The clone carrying this T cell receptor beta chain has at least ten counts. Its antigen is unknown. This beta chain represents an off-target read in a library built for alpha chains; its size is of limited meaning. MiXCR was run by TCRdb on the 5' RACE reads, yielding one entry per CDR3 protein. The sample has 16,000 or so distinct CDR3 sequences; around 6.5% are singletons. The sample comes from a study of spatial heterogeneity in lung cancer. About the research overall: Strong correlation linked TCR transcript counts in tumor regions to a T cell module score derived from matched bulk RNA-seq. The average count in raw reads for each unique TCR and UMI combination exceeded nine appearances.

Germline V gene data show CDR1 as SGDLS and CDR2 as YYNGEE. This CDR3 has 14 amino acids. V shed 3 bases and J shed 5 bases, with 13 bases lying between them. Time point of the sample: sample taken at primary tumor resection. The authors sequenced whole RNA from tumor, nontumor lung or frozen PBMC without sorting. General study results and limits: Intratumoral expanded alpha and beta TCR counts were found to track tumor mutation counts.

The chain carries TRBV9 and TRBJ2-3, with unresolved D. The sequences come from lung tumor tissue, collected at surgery. This clonotype originated in a female donor with early-stage non-small cell lung cancer. CDR3 residues: CASSGSPRLDTQYF. CDR3 DNA sequence: TGTGCCAGCAGCGGAAGCCCAAGATTAGATACGCAGTATTTT.